This entry lists 27 T cell receptor beta chains sequenced from one sample in a study of T cells after yellow fever vaccination. MiXCR was run by TCRdb on the 5' RACE reads, yielding one entry per CDR3 protein. The top ten clones hold 15% to 20% of a sample with approximately 580,000 distinct CDR3 sequences, less than 20% of them seen once. Here the sequenced sample was PBMCs, taken roughly 5 days after the first yellow fever vaccination. The origin of the receptors is a young man who received the YFV17D yellow fever vaccine.

The chain links TRBV20-1 to TRBJ1-5; TRBD1 matches 10 bases. CDR1 is DFQATT, CDR2 SNEGSKA, per germline (reference sequence). V dropped 3 bases and J dropped 9; count of bases not matched to a gene: 5. This CDR3 comprises 13 residues. CDR3 bases: TGCAGTGCTAGCCGGGACAGGGGTGCGCCCCAGCATTTT. Amino acid sequence: CSASRDRGAPQHF.

This chain links TRBV10-3 with TRBJ2-5, with 7 bases identical to TRBD1. Germline CDR1 reads ENHRY; CDR2 reads SYGVKD. The CDR3 sequence is 13 residues long. Trimming cost V 9 bases and J 1 base; bases outside gene matches: 5. The CDR3 region is CAMGDRAQETQYF. The CDR3 DNA sequence: TGTGCCATGGGAGACAGGGCCCAAGAGACCCAGTACTTC.

The chain combines TRBV7-2 with TRBJ2-5; D is unclear. The CDR3 spans 13 residues. Per germline, CDR1 SGHTA and CDR2 FQGNSA. The V gene lost 4 bases and the J gene lost 3 bases, with 9 bases spanning the gap. In DNA, the CDR3 is TGTGCCAGCAGCTCCCCGATGGAAGAGACCCAGTACTTC. The encoded protein is CASSSPMEETQYF.

This clonotype was found a few times. The V call is TRBV18, the J call TRBJ1-5, with D tentatively TRBD1 (6 bases). Trimming pared 3 bases from V and 2 bases from J, leaving 8 bases between. This CDR3 spans 14 amino acids. Germline lookup yields CDR1 KGHSH and CDR2 LQKENI. CDR3 loop: CASSPDSGNQPQHF. The CDR3 region has the DNA TGTGCCAGCTCACCGGACAGCGGCAATCAGCCCCAGCATTTT.

The chain employs TRBV12-3 or TRBV12-4 and TRBJ2-5, with TRBD2 matching over 9 bases. This CDR3 comprises 15 residues. V was clipped by 8 bases and J by 4 bases; unmatched bases: 11. As DNA, the CDR3 is TGTGCCAGCGGGGGACTAGCAGATTTTAGAGAGACCCAGTACTTC. Its translation: CASGGLADFRETQYF.

The CDR3 reads CASSYSSGGAQFF. The CDR3 bases are TGTGCCAGCAGTTACTCTAGCGGGGGCGCGCAGTTCTTC. This chain links TRBV6-5 with TRBJ2-1; 9 nucleotides align to TRBD2. The CDR3 contains 13 residues. V lost 0 bases to trimming and J lost 12 bases; unmatched junction nucleotides: 3. Per germline, CDR1 MNHEY and CDR2 SVGAGI.

The genes are TRBV12-3 or TRBV12-4 and TRBJ1-4, with 10 bases fitting TRBD1. This CDR3 region has 17 residues. The V and J ends lost 5 bases and 5 bases, in that order; junction bases with no gene match: 11. CDR3 nucleotide sequence: TGTGCCAGCAGTCCGCGAGGTTGGGACAGGGGAAATGAAAAACTGTTTTTT. Translation gives CASSPRGWDRGNEKLFF.

This rearrangement joins TRBV29-1 to TRBJ2-3; D unclear. With 7 bases removed from V and 0 bases from J, the gap between germline ends came to 8 bases. The germline V gene has CDR1 SQVTM and CDR2 ANQGSEA. The CDR3 spans 12 residues. This CDR3 reads CSEAESTDTQYF. The CDR3 DNA reads as TGCAGCGAGGCCGAAAGCACAGATACGCAGTATTTT.

In this sample, this clonotype turned up a few times. The chain is built from TRBV6-1 and TRBJ2-2; no clear D gene. Germline CDR1 reads MNHNS; CDR2 reads SASEGT. CDR3 length: 15 amino acids. V lost 6 bases, J lost 6 bases, and 17 bases lay in between. The CDR3 DNA follows: TGTGCCAGCAGCCCGAACATTGAGTTGGCCGGGGAGCTGTTTTTT. Protein: CASSPNIELAGELFF.

V gene TRBV5-1 combines with J gene TRBJ1-5; D might be TRBD1 (5 bases). Per the germline V gene, CDR1 is SGHRS and CDR2 is YFSETQ. Deletions cut 3 bases from V and 2 bases from J, with 9 bases between. The length of the CDR3 is 14 residues. This CDR3 is CASSWGPGNQPQHF. As DNA, the CDR3 is TGCGCCAGCAGCTGGGGACCGGGCAATCAGCCCCAGCATTTT.

The rearrangement joins TRBV4-1 to TRBJ2-5, with D possibly called TRBD1 or TRBD2 (5 bases each). Per germline, CDR1 MGHRA and CDR2 YSYEKL. V was trimmed by 0 bases and J by 5 bases, leaving 13 bases between them. The CDR3 contains 15 residues. CDR3 sequence reads: CASSQDFSGLETQYF. CDR3 DNA sequence: TGCGCCAGCAGCCAAGATTTCTCGGGGCTGGAGACCCAGTACTTC.

V and J are TRBV5-6 and TRBJ2-7, with 9 bases that match TRBD1. Trimming removed 6 bases from V and 7 bases from J; junction bases left unmatched: 11. Germline loops: CDR1 SGHDT, CDR2 YYEEEE. The CDR3 runs 14 residues. As DNA, the CDR3 is TGTGCCAGCACCAACAGACAGGGGGACATTGAGCAGTACTTC. It yields the protein CASTNRQGDIEQYF.

The rearrangement uses TRBV27 and TRBJ2-1, with 9 bases aligning to TRBD2. This CDR3 region has 16 residues. Germline V CDR1 and CDR2: MNHEY, SMNVEV (reference sequence). With V trimmed by 5 bases and J by 5 bases, 10 bases remained unmatched. The CDR3 protein is CASSPYMGLADNEQFF. The DNA for the CDR3 is TGTGCCAGCAGTCCTTATATGGGACTAGCCGACAATGAGCAGTTCTTC.

This clonotype has a handful of counts. This chain uses TRBV14 with TRBJ2-7, with D maybe TRBD2 (6 bases). This CDR3 has 16 residues. Germline CDR1 and CDR2: SGHDN and FVKESK. V gave up 4 bases and J gave up 3 bases, with 19 bases separating them. This CDR3 reads CASSRVHRRVGYEQYV. For the CDR3, the DNA is TGTGCCAGCAGCCGCGTCCACAGGAGGGTTGGCTACGAGCAGTACGTC.

This clonotype has only a few counts. CDR3 amino acids: CASSLGTYRRNSPLHF. CDR3 bases: TGTGCCAGCAGCTTAGGGACGTACCGGAGAAATTCACCCCTCCACTTT. The chain is built from TRBV7-2 and TRBJ1-6, with unresolved D. Germline V gene sequence: CDR1 SGHTA, CDR2 FQGNSA. With 1 base removed from V and 7 bases from J, the gap between germline ends came to 14 bases. The CDR3 spans 16 residues.

This clonotype was counted between two and nine times. The chain carries TRBV3-1 and TRBJ2-3; 14 bases are shared with TRBD2. V dropped 4 bases and J dropped 8; count of bases not matched to a gene: 2. Germline V gene sequence: CDR1 LGHDT, CDR2 YNNKEL (reference sequence). The CDR3 covers 14 residues. The CDR3: CASSRGLAGATQYF. The CDR3 bases are TGTGCCAGCAGCCGGGGACTAGCGGGGGCTACGCAGTATTTT.

V is TRBV7-9 and J is TRBJ2-5, with D possibly matching TRBD2 (6 bases). There are 17 residues in the CDR3. Trimming shortened V by 5 bases and J by 1 base, and 20 bases separated the two germline ends. Germline values: CDR1 SEHNR, CDR2 FQNEAQ (reference sequence). The CDR3 sequence is CASSISGWRERQETQYF. In DNA, the CDR3 is TGTGCCAGCAGCATCTCTGGGTGGAGGGAACGCCAAGAGACCCAGTACTTC. Drawing the rest from reference TRBV7-9 and TRBJ2-5, the complete variable domain is DTGVSQNPRHKITKRGQNVTFRCDPISEHNRLYWYRQTLGQGPEFLTYFQNEAQLEKSRLLSDRFSAERPKGSFSTLEIQRTEQGDSAMYLCASSISGWRERQETQYFGPGTRLLVL.

This clonotype has a handful of counts. J is TRBJ1-2 and V is TRBV7-9, with D unclear. The length of the CDR3 is 14 residues. Germline V CDR1 and CDR2: SEHNR, FQNEAQ (reference sequence). V gave up 6 bases and J gave up 4 bases, with 15 bases separating them. CDR3 coding DNA: TGTGCCAGCAGGAAAGACGAGGAAAGCTATGGCTACACCTTC. This gives the protein CASRKDEESYGYTF.

V and J are TRBV9 and TRBJ1-2; 7 nucleotides match TRBD1. Germline-derived CDR1 and CDR2 are SGDLS and YYNGEE. V dropped 5 bases and J dropped 8; count of bases not matched to a gene: 9. The CDR3 totals 13 residues. CDR3 sequence (DNA): TGTGCCAGCAGGCAAGAGGGGGCGCGGGGCTACACCTTC. This translates into CASRQEGARGYTF.

In its sample, this clonotype was seen once. The chain recombines TRBV24-1 with TRBJ1-1; D is possibly TRBD1 (6 bases). This CDR3 spans 16 amino acids. The ends were cut back, 9 bases at V and 0 bases at J, with 19 bases in the middle. The germline V gene encodes CDR1 KGHDR and CDR2 SFDVKD. The CDR3 region is CATPFPGVGMNTEAFF. The DNA for the CDR3 is TGTGCCACCCCTTTCCCAGGGGTAGGGATGAACACTGAAGCTTTCTTT.

V is TRBV3-1 and J is TRBJ2-7; possibly TRBD1 or TRBD2 for D (5 bases each). V was trimmed by 2 bases and J by 9 bases, leaving 17 bases between them. The CDR3 has 14 residues. Germline V gene sequence: CDR1 LGHDT, CDR2 YNNKEL (reference sequence). The CDR3 here is CASSQNTGTGPQYV. CDR3 DNA sequence: TGTGCCAGCAGCCAAAACACCGGGACCGGGCCGCAGTACGTC.

The chain joins TRBV5-1 to TRBJ2-7, with D maybe TRBD1 (6 bases). V was trimmed by 3 bases and J by 4 bases, leaving 23 bases between them. Germline V CDR1 and CDR2: SGHRS, YFSETQ. The CDR3 sequence is 17 residues long. CDR3 in DNA: TGCGCCAGCAGCTACGGGACAAAGGGAGAAGGGGCTTACGAGCAGTACTTC. Translated, it gives CASSYGTKGEGAYEQYF.

The chain recombines TRBV3-1 with TRBJ1-6; unclear D gene. The CDR3 contains 13 residues. The V end was cut by 2 bases, the J end by 10 bases, with 9 bases between. Germline V gene lookup returns CDR1 LGHDT and CDR2 YNNKEL (reference sequence). In DNA, the CDR3 is TGTGCCAGCAGCCAACTTCCCCAATCACCCCTCCACTTT. Translating gives CASSQLPQSPLHF.

The CDR3 loop is CASSPSGTGGETQYF. The CDR3, as DNA: TGTGCCAGCAGCCCCTCCGGGACAGGGGGAGAGACCCAGTACTTC. The chain uses TRBV3-1 and TRBJ2-5; 11 bases agree with TRBD1. The CDR3 consists of 15 residues. The trim removed 4 bases at V and 4 bases at J, leaving 5 bases unmatched. Looked up from germline, CDR1 is LGHDT and CDR2 is YNNKEL (reference sequence).

This clonotype has only a few counts. The rearrangement uses TRBV7-9 and TRBJ1-5; 8 nucleotides agree with TRBD1. Per germline, CDR1 SEHNR and CDR2 FQNEAQ (reference sequence). J was trimmed by 4 bases and V by 1 base; bases with no gene match: 6. CDR3 length: 16 amino acids. Written as DNA, the CDR3 is TGTGCCAGCAGCTTAGGACAGGGGAGTACGAATCAGCCCCAGCATTTT. As protein: CASSLGQGSTNQPQHF.

The rearrangement links TRBV12-3 or TRBV12-4 to TRBJ2-2; D ambiguous. CDR3 size: 14 residues. Trimming pared 7 bases from V and 4 bases from J, leaving 13 bases between. DNA for the CDR3: TGTGCCAGCACCCTCACCTTGGTCACCGGGGAGCTGTTTTTT. Amino acids: CASTLTLVTGELFF.

This chain uses TRBV20-1 with TRBJ2-3; D is possibly TRBD1 (6 bases). The CDR3 length is 11 residues. V was shortened by 6 bases and J by 13 bases, with 17 bases between the two germline ends. CDR1 and CDR2 (germline): DFQATT, SNEGSKA (reference sequence). CDR3 residues: CSAEIRGVEYF. CDR3 sequence (DNA): TGCAGTGCCGAAATCAGGGGAGTTGAGTATTTT.